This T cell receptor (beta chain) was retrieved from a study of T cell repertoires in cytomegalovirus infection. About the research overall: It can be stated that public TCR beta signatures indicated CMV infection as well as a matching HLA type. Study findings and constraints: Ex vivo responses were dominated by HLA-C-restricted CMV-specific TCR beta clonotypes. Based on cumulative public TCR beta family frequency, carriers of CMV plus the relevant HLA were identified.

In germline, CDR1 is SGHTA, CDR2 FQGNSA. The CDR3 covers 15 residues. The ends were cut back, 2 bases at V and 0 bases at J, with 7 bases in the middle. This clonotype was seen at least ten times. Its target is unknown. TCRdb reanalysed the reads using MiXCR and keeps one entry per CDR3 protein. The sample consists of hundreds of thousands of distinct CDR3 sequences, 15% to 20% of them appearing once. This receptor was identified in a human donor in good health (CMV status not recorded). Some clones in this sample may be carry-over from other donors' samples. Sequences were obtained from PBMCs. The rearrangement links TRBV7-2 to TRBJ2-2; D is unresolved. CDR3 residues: CASSLSGANTGELFF. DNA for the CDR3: TGTGCCAGCAGCTTAAGTGGGGCGAACACCGGGGAGCTGTTTTTT.